A single sample is the source of the 30 T cell receptor beta chains below, sequenced in a study of cytomegalovirus exposure and HLA in healthy donors. The PCR had 60 Vbeta and 13 Jbeta primers. Using immunoSEQ multiplex PCR, the repertoire was profiled, and TCRdb retains in-frame clones only, with some absent. In the table there are roughly 150,000 clones, 75% to 85% of which are singletons. What was sequenced was PBMCs. The source of these receptors is a girl aged 2-10 years in good health and CMV-seropositive.

V is TRBV9 and J is TRBJ2-7; 7 bases fit TRBD2. The V gene's germline CDR1 is SGDLS and CDR2 YYNGEE. CDR3 length: 15 residues. After removal of 4 bases from V and 3 bases from J, the junction contained 10 bases not matched to a gene. The CDR3 DNA follows: TGTGCCAGCAGCCCCCTCGCGGGAGCGGGCTACGAGCAGTACTTC. Protein product: CASSPLAGAGYEQYF.

CDR3 DNA sequence: TGTGCCAGCAGCTCGCGGGACCGCCCTGGGGAACTGTTTTTT. Translating it yields CASSSRDRPGELFF. The V and J genes are TRBV5-4 and TRBJ1-4; maybe TRBD1 (5 bases). Trimming cost V 3 bases and J 12 bases, with 18 bases left between them. The CDR3 spans 14 residues. The V gene's germline CDR1 is SGHNT and CDR2 YYREEE (reference sequence).

The rearrangement uses TRBV19 and TRBJ1-1, with D unresolved. The CDR3 has 10 residues. Germline CDR1 and CDR2: LNHDA and SQIVND (reference sequence). V was clipped by 10 bases and J by 11 bases, with 14 bases between them. In DNA form, the CDR3 reads TGTGCCACTTCAAGTCGGCGGGCTTTCTTT. It codes for CATSSRRAFF.

This sequence joins TRBV28 and TRBJ1-1; D uncertain. The germline V gene encodes CDR1 MDHEN and CDR2 SYDVKM. The CDR3 has 12 residues. The V gene lost 2 bases and the J gene lost 4 bases, with 5 bases spanning the gap. CDR3 DNA: TGTGCCAGCAGTTTAATCAGCACTGAAGCTTTCTTT. This encodes CASSLISTEAFF.

The genes are TRBV15 and TRBJ2-7; the D is unclear. The germline V and J ends were trimmed by 0 bases and 3 bases, with 9 bases remaining between them. The CDR3 spans 14 residues. The germline V gene has CDR1 LNHNV and CDR2 YYDKDF (reference sequence). CDR3 bases: TGTGCCACCAGCAGAGATGTCGGTATCTACGAGCAGTACTTC. Translated, it gives CATSRDVGIYEQYF. Full variable domain (outside the CDR3, taken from reference TRBV15 and TRBJ2-7): DAMVIQNPRYQVTQFGKPVTLSCSQTLNHNVMYWYQQKSSQAPKLLFHYYDKDFNNEADTPDNFQSRRPNTSFCFLDIRSPGLGDTAMYLCATSRDVGIYEQYFGPGTRLTVT.

This clone occurred a few times. One end of the junction is discordant with germline, which a read error may explain. The chain links TRBV2 to TRBJ1-4; D may be TRBD1 (6 bases). Germline CDR1 and CDR2: SNHLY and FYNNEI. The CDR3 extends over 11 amino acids. The CDR3 coding sequence is TGTGCCAGCAGCGGGGAGGGGGGACTGGTTTTT. Residues: CASSGEGGLVF.

The chain joins TRBV6-1 to TRBJ2-1; TRBD2 agrees at 7 bases. Trimming at V came to 1 base and at J to 2 bases, leaving 11 bases not matched to a gene. The germline V gene encodes CDR1 MNHNS and CDR2 SASEGT. CDR3 length: 18 amino acids. DNA of the CDR3: TGTGCCAGCAGTGAAGGGGGTTGGCGGGAGCGTGCCTACAATGAGCAGTTCTTC. Translated, it gives CASSEGGWRERAYNEQFF.

The chain is built from TRBV30 and TRBJ2-1; tentative D call: TRBD1 (5 bases). The CDR3 has 15 amino acids. CDR1 is GTSNPN and CDR2 is SVGIG in the germline V gene (reference sequence). V was pared by 0 bases and J by 2 bases, with 11 bases between. This chain's CDR3 is CAWSVRGAAYNEQFF. As DNA, the CDR3 is TGTGCCTGGAGTGTACGTGGGGCGGCCTACAATGAGCAGTTCTTC.

V is TRBV25-1 and J is TRBJ2-5; D is unresolved. The DNA end is more similar to TRBJ2-7, so the J call may be wrong. This CDR3 has 12 residues. Germline V gene sequence: CDR1 MGHDK, CDR2 SYGVNS. CDR3 sequence reads: CASSSSNYEQYF. CDR3 nucleotide sequence: TGTGCCAGCAGTAGTTCGAACTACGAGCAGTACTTC.

The table lists this clone with a few counts. The CDR3 DNA follows: TGTGCCAGCAGCTTAGCGGTGCTAGCGGGAGGGTATAGCTCCTACGAGCAGTACTTC. Amino acids: CASSLAVLAGGYSSYEQYF. The J gene is TRBJ2-7, the V gene TRBV7-9, with 12 bases identical to TRBD2. The germline CDR1 and CDR2 sequences are SEHNR and FQNEAQ (reference sequence). V lost 0 bases and J lost 0; bases outside the gene matches: 9. This CDR3 spans 19 amino acids. Filled out from reference TRBV7-9 and TRBJ2-7, the complete variable domain reads DTGVSQNPRHKITKRGQNVTFRCDPISEHNRLYWYRQTLGQGPEFLTYFQNEAQLEKSRLLSDRFSAERPKGSFSTLEIQRTEQGDSAMYLCASSLAVLAGGYSSYEQYFGPGTRLTVT.

The chain combines TRBV4-1 with TRBJ2-7; 12 bases agree with TRBD2. V was pared by 3 bases and J by 3 bases, with 6 bases of the junction left unmatched. Germline V CDR1 and CDR2: MGHRA, YSYEKL. This CDR3 has 16 residues. The CDR3 spells CASSHSGTSGFYEQYF. CDR3 DNA sequence: TGCGCCAGCAGCCATAGCGGGACTAGCGGGTTCTACGAGCAGTACTTC.

V is TRBV28 and J is TRBJ1-5; 7 positions agree with TRBD1. CDR3 size: 18 residues. The germline V gene encodes CDR1 MDHEN and CDR2 SYDVKM. Trimming at V came to 6 bases and at J to 0 bases, leaving 14 bases not matched to a gene. DNA of the CDR3: TGTGCCAGCAGCCCTTCGGGACAGTTCCTTTATAGCAATCAGCCCCAGCATTTT. It specifies CASSPSGQFLYSNQPQHF.

J is TRBJ2-3 and V is TRBV9; TRBD2 matches 10 bases. Germline loops: CDR1 SGDLS, CDR2 YYNGEE. The CDR3 consists of 17 residues. Unmatched junction bases numbered 8, after V lost 2 bases and J lost 2 bases. The CDR3 loop is CASSVGASGSFTDTQYF. Written as DNA, the CDR3 is TGTGCCAGCAGCGTCGGGGCTAGCGGGAGTTTCACAGATACGCAGTATTTT.

This clone was observed a handful of times. The V gene is TRBV28, the J gene TRBJ1-5; D is ambiguous. The CDR3 is 15 residues long. V lost 1 base and J lost 0, with 7 bases in between. From germline, CDR1 is MDHEN and CDR2 SYDVKM. The CDR3 protein is CASSLSIGSNQPQHF. The CDR3 DNA follows: TGTGCCAGCAGTTTATCTATCGGTAGCAATCAGCCCCAGCATTTT.

This chain uses TRBV5-1 with TRBJ1-2; a weak D match, TRBD1 (5 bases). Germline V CDR1 and CDR2: SGHRS, YFSETQ. There are 16 residues in the CDR3. Trimming shortened V by 5 bases and J by 4 bases, and 21 bases separated the two germline ends. CDR3 loop: CASRKVQGALVYGYTF. CDR3 DNA sequence: TGCGCCAGCAGGAAGGTTCAGGGTGCCCTCGTCTATGGCTACACCTTC.

V is TRBV7-9 and J is TRBJ1-1; weak D call: TRBD1 (6 bases). Germline values: CDR1 SEHNR, CDR2 FQNEAQ (reference sequence). This CDR3 comprises 13 residues. Trimming took off 1 base at V and 9 bases at J, with 12 bases between the two ends. The CDR3 nucleotides read TGTGCCAGCAGCTTAGGGAGCGGGGGGCAAGCTTTCTTT. The encoded protein is CASSLGSGGQAFF.

This clone was detected only once. The chain employs TRBV5-1 and TRBJ2-1; D unclear. The CDR3 is 17 residues long. Germline-derived CDR1 and CDR2 are SGHRS and YFSETQ. Between the trimmed V and J ends, which lost 0 bases and 2 bases, there was a span of 15 bases. The CDR3 spells CASSLEGARLAYNEQFF. For the CDR3, the DNA is TGCGCCAGCAGCTTGGAAGGAGCGAGGCTAGCCTACAATGAGCAGTTCTTC.

This clone was observed once. The chain uses TRBV5-6 and TRBJ2-5, with TRBD1 matching 12 bases. Germline V gene lookup returns CDR1 SGHDT and CDR2 YYEEEE. Trimming cost V 3 bases and J 5 bases; bases outside gene matches: 11. CDR3 length: 17 residues. The DNA for the CDR3 is TGTGCCAGCAGCTCCGGGACAGGGGGCCTCCAGGGCGAGACCCAGTACTTC. This codes for CASSSGTGGLQGETQYF.

The chain employs TRBV6-6 and TRBJ2-7, with TRBD2 as a possible D gene (5 bases). The germline V gene has CDR1 MNHNY and CDR2 SVGAGI (reference sequence). V gave up 7 bases and J gave up 0 bases, with 16 bases separating them. This CDR3 has 15 amino acids. CDR3 DNA sequence: TGTGCCAGCATCCAGCTCAGAGGGAGCTCCTACGAGCAGTACTTC. Its protein is CASIQLRGSSYEQYF.

The chain joins TRBV15 to TRBJ2-1; tentative D call: TRBD2 (5 bases). Between the trimmed V and J ends, which lost 6 bases and 7 bases, there was a span of 13 bases. Germline V gene data show CDR1 as LNHNV and CDR2 as YYDKDF (reference sequence). The CDR3 length is 13 residues. CDR3 sequence reads: CATRGEGRNEQFF. CDR3 nucleotides: TGTGCCACCAGGGGCGAGGGTCGGAATGAGCAGTTCTTC.

The chain links TRBV5-1 to TRBJ1-1; D unclear. Germline CDR1 is SGHRS and CDR2 is YFSETQ. The CDR3 length is 14 residues. V was shortened by 4 bases and J by 1 base, with 11 bases between the two germline ends. This CDR3 reads CASSTLQWNTEAFF. In nucleotides, the CDR3 is TGCGCCAGCAGCACTCTACAGTGGAACACTGAAGCTTTCTTT.

The rearrangement joins TRBV25-1 to TRBJ2-7, with TRBD1 as a possible D gene (7 bases). The CDR3 runs 15 residues. V was clipped by 4 bases and J by 2 bases, with 15 bases between them. Germline-derived CDR1 and CDR2 are MGHDK and SYGVNS. The CDR3 spells CASSAQGGTAYEQYF. In nucleotides, the CDR3 is TGTGCCAGCAGTGCCCAAGGCGGGACAGCCTACGAGCAGTACTTC.

The chain carries TRBV30 and TRBJ2-1; 12 bases match TRBD2. The CDR3 extends over 14 amino acids. The germline CDR1 and CDR2 sequences are GTSNPN and SVGIG (reference sequence). The junction had 6 bases not matched to a gene; V was cut back by 6 bases and J by 6 bases. CDR3 sequence: CACRRLAGVNEQFF. The CDR3 coding sequence is TGTGCCTGCCGGCGACTAGCGGGAGTCAATGAGCAGTTCTTC.

The rearrangement uses TRBV5-1 and TRBJ2-1, with D unclear. The CDR3 loop spans 13 amino acids. Germline V lookup: CDR1 SGHRS, CDR2 YFSETQ. With 0 bases removed from V and 5 bases from J, the gap between germline ends came to 6 bases. In DNA form, the CDR3 reads TGCGCCAGCAGCTTGGTACAGAACAATGAGCAGTTCTTC. It codes for CASSLVQNNEQFF.

CDR3 loop: CASSQASNSPLHF. The CDR3 DNA sequence: TGCGCCAGCAGCCAAGCGTCCAATTCACCCCTCCACTTT. The chain recombines TRBV4-1 with TRBJ1-6; no clear D gene. The CDR3 extends over 13 amino acids. Per germline, CDR1 MGHRA and CDR2 YSYEKL. V lost 1 base and J lost 7, with 5 bases in between.

This chain uses TRBV5-4 with TRBJ1-3; TRBD1 aligns across 7 bases. CDR1 and CDR2 (germline): SGHNT, YYREEE (reference sequence). The CDR3 extends over 14 amino acids. V lost 4 bases to trimming and J lost 3 bases; unmatched junction nucleotides: 4. CDR3: CASSKGTVGNTIYF. CDR3 sequence (DNA): TGTGCCAGCAGCAAGGGGACAGTTGGAAACACCATATATTTT.

This chain joins TRBV1 and TRBJ1-6. TRBV1 is shown as a pseudogene. The length of the CDR3 is 17 residues. The DNA of the CDR3 is TGCACCAGCAGCATCAGGTCGAAGGGAGTAGGTAATTCACCCCTCCACTTT. Protein: CTSSIRSKGVGNSPLHF.

This rearrangement joins TRBV6-1 to TRBJ2-3, with TRBD2 matching over 12 bases. V gave up 6 bases and J gave up 4 bases; unmatched junction bases: 5. Germline values: CDR1 MNHNS, CDR2 SASEGT. This CDR3 spans 15 amino acids. CDR3 protein: CASSRLAGEADTQYF. CDR3 DNA sequence: TGTGCCAGCAGCCGACTAGCGGGAGAGGCAGATACGCAGTATTTT.

The chain uses TRBV19 and TRBJ2-4; 13 bases align to TRBD2. Germline trimming cut 5 bases from V and 3 bases from J; bases unmatched to any gene: 10. CDR1 LNHDA and CDR2 SQIVND come from the germline V gene (reference sequence). The CDR3 loop spans 18 amino acids. The CDR3 DNA reads TGTGCCAGTAGTCTTACTAGCGGGAGGGCCTTCGGCAAAAACATTCAGTACTTC. It yields the protein CASSLTSGRAFGKNIQYF.

The genes are TRBV6-4 and TRBJ2-3; D may be TRBD1 (5 bases). The germline gives CDR1 MRHNA, CDR2 SNTAGT. CDR3 length: 15 amino acids. The ends were cut back, 4 bases at V and 0 bases at J, with 11 bases in the middle. The chain's CDR3 is CASSAGISSTDTQYF. CDR3 sequence (DNA): TGTGCCAGCAGTGCAGGGATTAGTAGCACAGATACGCAGTATTTT.